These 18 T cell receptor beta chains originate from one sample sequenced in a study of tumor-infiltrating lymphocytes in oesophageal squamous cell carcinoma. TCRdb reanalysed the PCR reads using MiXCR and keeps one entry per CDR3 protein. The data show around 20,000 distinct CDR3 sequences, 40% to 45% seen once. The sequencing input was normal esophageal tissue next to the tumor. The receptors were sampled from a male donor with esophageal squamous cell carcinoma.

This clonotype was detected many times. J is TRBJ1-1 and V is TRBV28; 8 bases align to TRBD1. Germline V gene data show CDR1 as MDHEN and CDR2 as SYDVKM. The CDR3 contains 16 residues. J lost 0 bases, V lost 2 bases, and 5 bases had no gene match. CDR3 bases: TGTGCCAGCAGTTTAAACAGGGGGAGGATGAACACTGAAGCTTTCTTT. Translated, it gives CASSLNRGRMNTEAFF.

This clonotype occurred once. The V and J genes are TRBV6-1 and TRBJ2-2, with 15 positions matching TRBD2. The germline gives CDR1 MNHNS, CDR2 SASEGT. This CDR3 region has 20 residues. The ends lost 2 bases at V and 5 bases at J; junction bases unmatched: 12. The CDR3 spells CASSESPGLAGGRRTGELFF. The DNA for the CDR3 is TGTGCCAGCAGTGAATCTCCGGGACTAGCGGGAGGTCGTAGGACCGGGGAGCTGTTTTTT.

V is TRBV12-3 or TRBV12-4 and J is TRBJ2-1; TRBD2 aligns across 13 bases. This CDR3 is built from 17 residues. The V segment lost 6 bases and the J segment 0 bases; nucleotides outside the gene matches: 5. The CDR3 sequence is CASRPTSGGRSYNEQFF. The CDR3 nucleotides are TGTGCCAGCAGGCCGACTAGCGGGGGGCGCTCCTACAATGAGCAGTTCTTC.

The CDR3 reads CASSPSQSLYNEQYF. The CDR3 DNA reads TGTGCCAGCAGCCCGAGTCAGTCACTCTACAATGAGCAGTACTTC. V usage is TRBV7-2 and J usage is TRBJ2-4; D gene uncertain. The V end lost 5 bases, the J end lost 13 bases, and 24 bases lay between the germline ends. Per the germline V gene, CDR1 is SGHTA and CDR2 is FQGNSA. This CDR3 has 15 amino acids.

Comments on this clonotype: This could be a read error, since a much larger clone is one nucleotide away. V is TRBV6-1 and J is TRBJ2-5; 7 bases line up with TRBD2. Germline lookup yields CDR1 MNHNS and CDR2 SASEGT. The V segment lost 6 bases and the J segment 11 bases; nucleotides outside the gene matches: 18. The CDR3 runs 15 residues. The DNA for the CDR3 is TGTGCCAGCAGCTCTAGCGGAAGCTCCTACAATGAGCAGTACTTC. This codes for CASSSSGSSYNEQYF.

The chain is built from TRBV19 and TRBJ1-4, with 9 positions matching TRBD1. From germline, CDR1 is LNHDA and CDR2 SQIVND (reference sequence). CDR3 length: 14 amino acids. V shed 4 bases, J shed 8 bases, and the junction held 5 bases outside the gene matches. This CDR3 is CASSSRDRDEKLFF. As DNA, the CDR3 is TGTGCCAGTAGTAGCCGGGACAGGGACGAAAAACTGTTTTTT.

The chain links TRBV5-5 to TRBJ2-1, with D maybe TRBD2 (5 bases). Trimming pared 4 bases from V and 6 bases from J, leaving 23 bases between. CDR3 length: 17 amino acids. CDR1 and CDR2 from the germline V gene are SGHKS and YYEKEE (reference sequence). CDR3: CASSPRRVAIVRNEQFF. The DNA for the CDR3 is TGTGCCAGCAGCCCCCGTCGGGTAGCGATCGTCCGCAATGAGCAGTTCTTC.

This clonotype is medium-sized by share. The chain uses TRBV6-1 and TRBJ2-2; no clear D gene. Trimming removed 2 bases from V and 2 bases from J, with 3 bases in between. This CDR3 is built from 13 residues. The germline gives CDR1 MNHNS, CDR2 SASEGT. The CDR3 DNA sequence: TGTGCCAGCAGTGAAATTAACACCGGGGAGCTGTTTTTT. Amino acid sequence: CASSEINTGELFF.

CDR3 in amino acids: CASSQAALGMDEKLFF. In DNA form, the CDR3 reads TGCGCCAGCAGCCAAGCCGCTCTGGGCATGGATGAAAAACTGTTTTTT. The rearrangement joins TRBV4-1 to TRBJ1-4; D remains ambiguous. Per germline, CDR1 MGHRA and CDR2 YSYEKL. This CDR3 spans 16 amino acids. V lost 1 base to trimming and J lost 6 bases, with 15 bases between them.

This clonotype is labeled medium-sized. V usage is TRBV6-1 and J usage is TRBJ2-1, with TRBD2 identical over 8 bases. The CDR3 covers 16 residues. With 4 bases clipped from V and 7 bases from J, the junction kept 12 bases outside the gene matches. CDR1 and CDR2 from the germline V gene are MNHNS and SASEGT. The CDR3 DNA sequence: TGTGCCAGCAGTGTATTTCCAGCGGGAGTGGGGAATGAGCAGTTCTTC. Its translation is CASSVFPAGVGNEQFF.

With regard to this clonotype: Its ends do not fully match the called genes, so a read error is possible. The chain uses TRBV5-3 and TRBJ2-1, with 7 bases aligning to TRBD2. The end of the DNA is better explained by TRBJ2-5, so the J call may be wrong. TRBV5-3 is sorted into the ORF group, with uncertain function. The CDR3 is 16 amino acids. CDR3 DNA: TGTGCCAGCAGCTTAGGGAGTAGCGGGTCTCAAGAGACCCAGTACTTC. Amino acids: CASSLGSSGSQETQYF.

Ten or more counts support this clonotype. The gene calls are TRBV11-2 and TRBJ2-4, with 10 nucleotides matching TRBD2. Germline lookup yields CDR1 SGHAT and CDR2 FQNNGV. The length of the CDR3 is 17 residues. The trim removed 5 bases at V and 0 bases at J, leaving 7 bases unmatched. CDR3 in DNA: TGTGCCAGCAGCGGGGACACTAGCGGGATAGCCAAAAACATTCAGTACTTC. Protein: CASSGDTSGIAKNIQYF.

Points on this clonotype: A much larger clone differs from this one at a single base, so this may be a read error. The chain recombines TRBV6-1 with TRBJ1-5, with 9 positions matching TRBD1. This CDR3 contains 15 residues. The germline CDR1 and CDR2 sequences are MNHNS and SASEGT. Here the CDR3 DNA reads TGTGCCAGCGTCCCGGGGACAGGGTCTAATCAGCCCCAGAATTTT. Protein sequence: CASVPGTGSNQPQNF.

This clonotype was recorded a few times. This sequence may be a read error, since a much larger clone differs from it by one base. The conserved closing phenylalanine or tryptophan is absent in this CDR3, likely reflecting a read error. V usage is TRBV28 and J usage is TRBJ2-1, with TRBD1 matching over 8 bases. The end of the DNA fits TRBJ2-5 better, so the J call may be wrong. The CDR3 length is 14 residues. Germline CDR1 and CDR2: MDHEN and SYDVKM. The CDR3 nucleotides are TGTGCCAGCAGTTTACGACAGGGGTTGGGGACCCAGTACTTA. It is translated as CASSLRQGLGTQYL.

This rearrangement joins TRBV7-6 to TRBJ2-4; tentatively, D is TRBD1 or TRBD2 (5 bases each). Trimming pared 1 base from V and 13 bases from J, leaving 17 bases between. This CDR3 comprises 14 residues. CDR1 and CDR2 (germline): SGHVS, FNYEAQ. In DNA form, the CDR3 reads TGTGCCAGCAGCTTAGGGGGGAGTAGGAATGAGCAGTACTTC. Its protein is CASSLGGSRNEQYF.

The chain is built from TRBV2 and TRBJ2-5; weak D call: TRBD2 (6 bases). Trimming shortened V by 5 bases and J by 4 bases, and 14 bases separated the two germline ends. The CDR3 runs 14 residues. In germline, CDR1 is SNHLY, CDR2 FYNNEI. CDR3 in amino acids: CASSSRERRETQYF. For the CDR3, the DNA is TGTGCCAGCAGTAGTCGGGAGAGGAGAGAGACCCAGTACTTC.

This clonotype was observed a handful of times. The CDR3 reads CASSLNTGAGETQYF. The CDR3, as DNA: TGTGCCAGCAGCTTAAACACCGGGGCGGGAGAGACCCAGTACTTC. The chain has TRBV7-2 and TRBJ2-5; D could derive from TRBD1 or TRBD2 (5 bases each). Germline loops: CDR1 SGHTA, CDR2 FQGNSA. V was cut by 2 bases and J by 4 bases, with 14 bases left in between. This CDR3 is 15 amino acids long.

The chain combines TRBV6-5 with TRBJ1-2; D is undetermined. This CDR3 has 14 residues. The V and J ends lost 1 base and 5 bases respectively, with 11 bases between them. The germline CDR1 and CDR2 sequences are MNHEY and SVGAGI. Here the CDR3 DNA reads TGTGCCAGCAGTTACTTTCGGGGAGGGTATGGCTACACCTTC. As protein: CASSYFRGGYGYTF.